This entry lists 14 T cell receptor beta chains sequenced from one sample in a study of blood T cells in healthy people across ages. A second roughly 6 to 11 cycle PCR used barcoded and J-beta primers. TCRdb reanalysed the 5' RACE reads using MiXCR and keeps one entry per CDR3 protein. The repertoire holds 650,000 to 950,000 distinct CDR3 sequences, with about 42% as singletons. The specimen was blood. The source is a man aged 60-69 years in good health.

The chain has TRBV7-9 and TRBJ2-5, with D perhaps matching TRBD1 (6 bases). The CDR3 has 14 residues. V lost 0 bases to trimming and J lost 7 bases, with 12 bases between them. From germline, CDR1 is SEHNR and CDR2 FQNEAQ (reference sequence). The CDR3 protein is CASSLAGAGWTQYF. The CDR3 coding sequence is TGTGCCAGCAGCTTAGCGGGGGCCGGATGGACCCAGTACTTC.

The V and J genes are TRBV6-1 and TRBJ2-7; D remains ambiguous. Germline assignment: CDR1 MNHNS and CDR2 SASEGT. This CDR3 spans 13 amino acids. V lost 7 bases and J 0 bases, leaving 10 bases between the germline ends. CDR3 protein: CASILTGSYEQYF. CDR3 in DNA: TGTGCCAGCATCCTGACTGGCTCCTACGAGCAGTACTTC.

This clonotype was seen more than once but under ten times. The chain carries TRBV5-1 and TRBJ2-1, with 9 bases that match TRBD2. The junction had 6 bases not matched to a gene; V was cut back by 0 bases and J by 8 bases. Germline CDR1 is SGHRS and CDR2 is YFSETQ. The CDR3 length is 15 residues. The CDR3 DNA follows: TGCGCCAGCAGCTTGGGCGGGGGGGCCCTGGATGAGCAGTTCTTC. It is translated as CASSLGGGALDEQFF.

The CDR3, as DNA: TGCAGCGCCACGCCCGTGACAGGGAACGGCTACACCTTC. This encodes CSATPVTGNGYTF. The chain combines TRBV29-1 with TRBJ1-2; 7 nucleotides line up with TRBD1. This CDR3 has 13 residues. The ends lost 7 bases at V and 8 bases at J; junction bases unmatched: 13. The germline V gene encodes CDR1 SQVTM and CDR2 ANQGSEA.

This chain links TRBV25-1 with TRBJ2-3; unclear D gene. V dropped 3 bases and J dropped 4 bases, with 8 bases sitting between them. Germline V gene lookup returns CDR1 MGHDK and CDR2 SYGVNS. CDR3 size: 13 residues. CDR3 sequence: CASSEGHSDTQYF. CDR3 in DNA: TGTGCCAGCAGTGAGGGCCACTCAGATACGCAGTATTTT.

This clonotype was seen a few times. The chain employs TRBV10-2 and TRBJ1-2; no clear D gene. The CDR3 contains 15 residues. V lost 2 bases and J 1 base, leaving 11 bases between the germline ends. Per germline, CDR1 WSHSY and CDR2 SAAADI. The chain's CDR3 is CASSETVNLNYGYTF. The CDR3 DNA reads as TGCGCCAGCAGTGAGACAGTGAACCTTAACTATGGCTACACCTTC.

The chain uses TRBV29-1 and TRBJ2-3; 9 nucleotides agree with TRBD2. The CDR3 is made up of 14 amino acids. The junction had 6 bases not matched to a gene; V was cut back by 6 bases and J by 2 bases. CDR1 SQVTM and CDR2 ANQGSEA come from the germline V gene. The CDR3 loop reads CSVDGTSSTDTQYF. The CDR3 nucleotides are TGCAGCGTCGACGGGACTAGCTCCACAGATACGCAGTATTTT.

In DNA, the CDR3 is TGTGCCAGCAGCCAAGGGACAGGGAAGGTGTATCATCAGCCCCAGCATTTT. This sequence encodes CASSQGTGKVYHQPQHF. J is TRBJ1-5 and V is TRBV3-1; the match to TRBD1 covers 8 bases. The CDR3 spans 17 residues. Germline V gene sequence: CDR1 LGHDT, CDR2 YNNKEL (reference sequence). V lost 1 base, J lost 5 bases, and 10 bases stayed unmatched.

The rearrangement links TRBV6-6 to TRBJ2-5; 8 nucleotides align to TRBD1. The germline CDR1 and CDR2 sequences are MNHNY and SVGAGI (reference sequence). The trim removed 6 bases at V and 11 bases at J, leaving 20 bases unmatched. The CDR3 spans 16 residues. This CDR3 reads CASRQDRDRSYNEQYF. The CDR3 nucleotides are TGTGCCAGCAGACAAGACCGGGACAGGTCCTACAATGAGCAGTACTTC.

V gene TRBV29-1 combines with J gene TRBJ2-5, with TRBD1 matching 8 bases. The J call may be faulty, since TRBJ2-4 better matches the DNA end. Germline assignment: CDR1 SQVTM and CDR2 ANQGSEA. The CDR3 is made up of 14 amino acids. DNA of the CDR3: TGCAGCGTTGGAGGACAGGGACTTGAAAACATTCAGTACTTC. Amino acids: CSVGGQGLENIQYF.

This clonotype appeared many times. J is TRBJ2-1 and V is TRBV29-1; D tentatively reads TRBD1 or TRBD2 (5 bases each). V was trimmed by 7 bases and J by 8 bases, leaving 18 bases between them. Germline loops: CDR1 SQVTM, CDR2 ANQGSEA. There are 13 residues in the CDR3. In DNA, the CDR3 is TGCAGCGGAGGGACCGTGGATAGGCATGAGCAGTTCTTC. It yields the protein CSGGTVDRHEQFF.

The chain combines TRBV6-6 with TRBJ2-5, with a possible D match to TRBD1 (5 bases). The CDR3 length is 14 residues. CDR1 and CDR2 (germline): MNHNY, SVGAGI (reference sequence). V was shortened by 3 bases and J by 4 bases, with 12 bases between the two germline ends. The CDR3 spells CASSYMGRVETQYF. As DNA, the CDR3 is TGTGCCAGCAGTTATATGGGCAGGGTAGAGACCCAGTACTTC.

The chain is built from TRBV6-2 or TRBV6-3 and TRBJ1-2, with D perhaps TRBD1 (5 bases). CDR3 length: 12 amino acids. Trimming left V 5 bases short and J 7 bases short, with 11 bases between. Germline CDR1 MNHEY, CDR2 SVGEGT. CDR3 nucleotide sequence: TGTGCCAGCAGTGAGGACATCGGTGGCTACACCTTC. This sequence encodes CASSEDIGGYTF.

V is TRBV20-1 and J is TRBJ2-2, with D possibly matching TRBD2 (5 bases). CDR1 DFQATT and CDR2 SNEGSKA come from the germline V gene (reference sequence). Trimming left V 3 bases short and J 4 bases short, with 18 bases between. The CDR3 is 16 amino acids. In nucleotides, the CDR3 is TGCAGTGCTAGCAACCACCGGACTCAGGCCACCGGGGAGCTGTTTTTT. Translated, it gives CSASNHRTQATGELFF.